The rows below give T cell receptor beta chains drawn from one sample of a study of control samples from healthy donors and cancer patients. TCRdb's table, derived via immunoSEQ multiplex PCR, lists solely in-frame clones and lacks some. The sample holds 90,000 to 100,000 clones, about 88% seen once. Sequenced material: PBMCs. All receptors derive from a man between 65 and 85 years old with lung cancer. Each CDR3 is given with its conserved first and last residue. Each record gives: CDR3 DNA, CDR3 protein, V gene, D gene, clone size, J gene. D genes are given only for firm matches. Not all rows give a size; the values are once, few, many and, for expanded clones, a class.

DNA: TGTGCCAGTTTGGACAGGAATTCTTACGAGCAGTACTTC
CDR3: CASLDRNSYEQYF
V: TRBV19
D: TRBD1
size: once
J: TRBJ2-7

DNA: TGTGCCAGCAGCGTACAGGTCAATTCCTACGAGCAGTACTTC
CDR3: CASSVQVNSYEQYF
V: TRBV9
D: NA
size: NA
J: TRBJ2-7

DNA: TGTGCCAGCAGCGTCGGACTAGCGGGGGGCATTCAGGGGTCCTACAATGAGCAGTTCTTC
CDR3: CASSVGLAGGIQGSYNEQFF
V: TRBV9
D: TRBD2
size: once
J: TRBJ2-1

DNA: TGTGCCAGCAGCGGACTGCACGAGCAGTACTTC
CDR3: CASSGLHEQYF
V: TRBV6-5
D: NA
size: NA
J: TRBJ2-7

DNA: TGCGCCAGCAGCTTGGCACAGGGCGATTCACCCCTCCACTTT
CDR3: CASSLAQGDSPLHF
V: TRBV5-1
D: NA
size: NA
J: TRBJ1-6

DNA: TGCGCCAGCAGTGACGGGGCCTTTCCACAGGAACCCCAGCATTTT
CDR3: CASSDGAFPQEPQHF
V: TRBV5-1
D: NA
size: few
J: TRBJ1-5

DNA: TGTGCCAGCAGCTTAGATGGAGGGCGGATGAACACCGGGGAGCTGTTTTTT
CDR3: CASSLDGGRMNTGELFF
V: TRBV11-2
D: NA
size: NA
J: TRBJ2-2

DNA: TGTGCCAGCAGCCAGGATACAACGGGGCAGCCCCAGCATTTT
CDR3: CASSQDTTGQPQHF
V: TRBV3-1/TRBV3-2
D: NA
size: NA
J: TRBJ1-5

DNA: TGTGCCAGCAGCTTAGCGGGGGGCCACACCGGGGAGCTGTTTTTT
CDR3: CASSLAGGHTGELFF
V: TRBV5-8
D: TRBD2
size: NA
J: TRBJ2-2

DNA: TGTGCCAGCAGCCCGCCGTGGGTAGCGGGGGGTGGAGTTACGCAGTATTTT
CDR3: CASSPPWVAGGGVTQYF
V: TRBV5-8
D: TRBD2
size: NA
J: TRBJ2-3

DNA: TGCAGCGCCAGCATCACAGATACGCAGTATTTT
CDR3: CSASITDTQYF
V: TRBV29-1
D: NA
size: NA
J: TRBJ2-3

DNA: TGTGCCAGCAGCGCCCATTTTGATCAGGGAGCTTTCTTT
CDR3: CASSAHFDQGAFF
V: TRBV9
D: NA
size: NA
J: TRBJ1-1

DNA: TGTGCCAGCAGCTTGCTGTCGGGACGGAGCACAGATACGCAGTATTTT
CDR3: CASSLLSGRSTDTQYF
V: TRBV5-6
D: NA
size: NA
J: TRBJ2-3

DNA: TGTGCCAGCGCCCGGGAGGGGATATATGGCTACACCTTC
CDR3: CASAREGIYGYTF
V: TRBV19
D: NA
size: NA
J: TRBJ1-2

DNA: TGTGCCAGCAGCCTCGGGGGGGGGTTAGATACGCAGTATTTT
CDR3: CASSLGGGLDTQYF
V: TRBV3-1/TRBV3-2
D: TRBD2
size: NA
J: TRBJ2-3

DNA: TGTGCCAGCAACAGGCGAGGACCTTTATACGAGCAGTACTTC
CDR3: CASNRRGPLYEQYF
V: TRBV2
D: NA
size: NA
J: TRBJ2-7

DNA: TGTGCCTCCATCCCGGATAGGGTAAATGGTGGCTACACCTTC
CDR3: CASIPDRVNGGYTF
V: TRBV30
D: NA
size: few
J: TRBJ1-2

DNA: TGCGCCAGCAGCCAGCGAACAGGCGCCTATGGCTACACCTTC
CDR3: CASSQRTGAYGYTF
V: TRBV4-1
D: NA
size: NA
J: TRBJ1-2

DNA: TGTGCCAGCAGCCAAAACAGGGGGAGCTATGGCTACACCTTC
CDR3: CASSQNRGSYGYTF
V: TRBV3-1/TRBV3-2
D: TRBD1
size: NA
J: TRBJ1-2

DNA: TGTGCCAGTAGCGGGACGGTTAACACTGAAGCTTTCTTT
CDR3: CASSGTVNTEAFF
V: TRBV19
D: NA
size: once
J: TRBJ1-1

DNA: TGTGCCAGTAGTGTACAGTATACGCAGTATTTT
CDR3: CASSVQYTQYF
V: TRBV19
D: NA
size: NA
J: TRBJ2-3

DNA: TGTGCCAGCAGCGCGCCCGGGACAGGGGGACTTGAAGCTTTCTTT
CDR3: CASSAPGTGGLEAFF
V: TRBV7-9
D: TRBD1
size: NA
J: TRBJ1-1

DNA: TGTGCCAGCAGCCCCGGGAGACTAGGTTGGGCCTACAATGAGCAGTTCTTC
CDR3: CASSPGRLGWAYNEQFF
V: TRBV11-3
D: NA
size: NA
J: TRBJ2-1

DNA: TGTGCCAGCAGCTTCCTAGCGGGGGTGAACTCTGGGGCCAACGTCCTGACTTTC
CDR3: CASSFLAGVNSGANVLTF
V: TRBV5-6
D: TRBD2
size: NA
J: TRBJ2-6

DNA: TGCGCCAGCAGCCAGGGCGGGGTAGCGGGGGGACCTAGCACAGATACGCAGTATTTT
CDR3: CASSQGGVAGGPSTDTQYF
V: TRBV4-1
D: TRBD2
size: NA
J: TRBJ2-3

DNA: TGTGCCAGTAGTGCGGGACTACTATCGAGCTCCTACAATGAGCAGTTCTTC
CDR3: CASSAGLLSSSYNEQFF
V: TRBV19
D: TRBD2
size: once
J: TRBJ2-1

DNA: TGTGCCAGCAGCCCGGACAGCCGTGAGCAGTTCTTC
CDR3: CASSPDSREQFF
V: TRBV7-9
D: NA
size: once
J: TRBJ2-1

DNA: TGTGCCAGCAGTAAAACAGGGGGCTTGGAGACCCAGTACTTC
CDR3: CASSKTGGLETQYF
V: TRBV6-5
D: TRBD1
size: NA
J: TRBJ2-5

DNA: TGTGCCAGCAGCGTCGGGACCGCCAATGAAAAACTGTTTTTT
CDR3: CASSVGTANEKLFF
V: TRBV9
D: NA
size: few
J: TRBJ1-4

DNA: TGTGCCACCAGGGACAGGGGTTGGTCCGGGGAGCTGTTTTTT
CDR3: CATRDRGWSGELFF
V: TRBV24-1
D: TRBD1
size: NA
J: TRBJ2-2

DNA: TGTGCCAGTAGTATAGTAAAGGGTACCGGGGAGCTGTTTTTT
CDR3: CASSIVKGTGELFF
V: TRBV19
D: NA
size: once
J: TRBJ2-2

DNA: TGTGCCAGCAGCCAATTGGGCAGGGAGAACCAGCCCCAGCATTTT
CDR3: CASSQLGRENQPQHF
V: TRBV16
D: NA
size: NA
J: TRBJ1-5

DNA: TGTGCCAGCAGCTTAGTTCCGGGACTTTCTGAGCAGTTCTTC
CDR3: CASSLVPGLSEQFF
V: TRBV7-3
D: NA
size: NA
J: TRBJ2-1

DNA: TGCAGCGGGGCCGGGAACACAGATACGCAGTATTTT
CDR3: CSGAGNTDTQYF
V: TRBV29-1
D: NA
size: NA
J: TRBJ2-3

DNA: TGTGCCAGCAGCATATACCAAGAGACCCAGTACTTC
CDR3: CASSIYQETQYF
V: TRBV12-3/TRBV12-4
D: NA
size: NA
J: TRBJ2-5

DNA: TGTGCCAGCAGTGAAAGCTTCCGGGGAGCTTTCTTT
CDR3: CASSESFRGAFF
V: TRBV2
D: NA
size: NA
J: TRBJ1-1

DNA: TGTGCCATCAGTGCCCTCGACAGGGGTAACTATGGCTACACCTTC
CDR3: CAISALDRGNYGYTF
V: TRBV10-3
D: TRBD1
size: few
J: TRBJ1-2

DNA: TGTGCCAGTAGTATAGATGGCCTAGCGGGGGGGCCCACCGGGGAGCTGTTTTTT
CDR3: CASSIDGLAGGPTGELFF
V: TRBV19
D: TRBD2
size: NA
J: TRBJ2-2